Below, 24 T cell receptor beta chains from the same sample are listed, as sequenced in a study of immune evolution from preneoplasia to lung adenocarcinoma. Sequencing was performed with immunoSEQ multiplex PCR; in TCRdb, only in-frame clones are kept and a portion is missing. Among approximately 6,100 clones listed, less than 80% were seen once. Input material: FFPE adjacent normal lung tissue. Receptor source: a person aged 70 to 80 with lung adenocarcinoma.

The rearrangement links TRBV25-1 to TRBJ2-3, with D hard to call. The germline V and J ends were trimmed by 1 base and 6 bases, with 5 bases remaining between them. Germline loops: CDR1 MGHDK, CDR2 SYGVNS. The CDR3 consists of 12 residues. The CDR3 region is CASSESGDTQYF. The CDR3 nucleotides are TGTGCCAGCAGTGAATCTGGGGATACGCAGTATTTT.

The chain's CDR3 is CAIQVTGWPQHF. CDR3 DNA: TGTGCCATTCAAGTGACAGGGTGGCCCCAGCATTTT. The chain has TRBV19 and TRBJ1-5, with TRBD1 matching 7 bases. In germline, CDR1 is LNHDA, CDR2 SQIVND (reference sequence). V shed 10 bases, J shed 9 bases, and the junction held 9 bases outside the gene matches. The CDR3 sequence is 12 residues long. Variable domain in full (rest from reference TRBV19 and TRBJ1-5): DGGITQSPKYLFRKEGQNVTLSCEQNLNHDAMYWYRQDPGQGLRLIYYSQIVNDFQKGDIAEGYSVSREKKESFPLTVTSAQKNPTAFYLCAIQVTGWPQHFGDGTRLSIL.

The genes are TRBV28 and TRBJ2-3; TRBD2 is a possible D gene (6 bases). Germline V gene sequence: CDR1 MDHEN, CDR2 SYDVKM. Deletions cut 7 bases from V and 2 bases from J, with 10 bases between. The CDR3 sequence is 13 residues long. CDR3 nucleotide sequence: TGTGCCAGCACCGCTAGCGACACAGATACGCAGTATTTT. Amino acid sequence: CASTASDTDTQYF.

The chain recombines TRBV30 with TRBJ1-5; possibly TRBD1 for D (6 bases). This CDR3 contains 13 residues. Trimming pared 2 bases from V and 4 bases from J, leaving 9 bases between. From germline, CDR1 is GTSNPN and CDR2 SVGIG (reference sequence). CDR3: CAWSPDRNQPQHF. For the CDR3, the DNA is TGTGCCTGGAGTCCCGACAGGAATCAGCCCCAGCATTTT.

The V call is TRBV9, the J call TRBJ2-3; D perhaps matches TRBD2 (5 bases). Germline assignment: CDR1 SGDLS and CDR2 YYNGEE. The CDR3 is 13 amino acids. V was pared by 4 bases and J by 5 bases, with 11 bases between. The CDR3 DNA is TGTGCCAGCAGCCCCCACGGAGGAGATACGCAGTATTTT. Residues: CASSPHGGDTQYF.

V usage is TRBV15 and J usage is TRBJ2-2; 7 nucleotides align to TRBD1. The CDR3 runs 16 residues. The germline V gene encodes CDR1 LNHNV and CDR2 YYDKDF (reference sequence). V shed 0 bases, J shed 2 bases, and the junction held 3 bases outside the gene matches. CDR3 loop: CATSRDRQGNTGELFF. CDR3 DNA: TGTGCCACCAGCAGAGATCGACAGGGTAACACCGGGGAGCTGTTTTTT.

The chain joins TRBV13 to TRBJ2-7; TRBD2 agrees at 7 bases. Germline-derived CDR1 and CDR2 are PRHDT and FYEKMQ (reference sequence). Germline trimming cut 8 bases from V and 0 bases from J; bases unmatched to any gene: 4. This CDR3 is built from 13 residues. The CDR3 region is CASGGTNSYEQYF. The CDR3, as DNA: TGTGCCAGCGGAGGGACTAACTCCTACGAGCAGTACTTC.

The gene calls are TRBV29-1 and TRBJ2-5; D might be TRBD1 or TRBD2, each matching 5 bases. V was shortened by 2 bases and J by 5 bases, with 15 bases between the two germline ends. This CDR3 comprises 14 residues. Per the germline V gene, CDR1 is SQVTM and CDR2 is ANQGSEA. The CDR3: CSVEPDTRVETQYF. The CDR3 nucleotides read TGCAGCGTTGAACCGGACACGCGGGTGGAGACCCAGTACTTC.

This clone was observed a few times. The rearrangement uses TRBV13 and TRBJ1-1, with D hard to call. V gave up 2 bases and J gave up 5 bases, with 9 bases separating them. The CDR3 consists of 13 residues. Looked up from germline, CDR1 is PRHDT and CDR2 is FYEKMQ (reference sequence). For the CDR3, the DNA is TGTGCCAGCAGCTTAAAGATTGGTACTGAAGCTTTCTTT. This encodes CASSLKIGTEAFF.

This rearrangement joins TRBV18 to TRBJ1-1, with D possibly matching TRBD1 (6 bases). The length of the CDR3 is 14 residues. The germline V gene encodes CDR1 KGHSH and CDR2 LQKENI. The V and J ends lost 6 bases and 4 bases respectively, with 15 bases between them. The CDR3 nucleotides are TGTGCCAGCTCCCCTAGGGGGGCGGCCACTGAAGCTTTCTTT. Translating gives CASSPRGAATEAFF.

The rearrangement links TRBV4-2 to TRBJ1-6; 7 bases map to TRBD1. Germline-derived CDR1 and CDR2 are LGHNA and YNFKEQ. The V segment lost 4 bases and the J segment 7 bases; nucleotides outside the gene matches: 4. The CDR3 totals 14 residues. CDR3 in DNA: TGTGCCAGCAGCCCAAGGGACAGAAATTCACCCCTCCACTTT. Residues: CASSPRDRNSPLHF.

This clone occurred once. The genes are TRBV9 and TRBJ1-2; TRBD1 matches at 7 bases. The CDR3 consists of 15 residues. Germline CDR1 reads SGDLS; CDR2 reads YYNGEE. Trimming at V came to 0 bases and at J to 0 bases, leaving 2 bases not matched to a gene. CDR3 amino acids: CASSVEGTANYGYTF. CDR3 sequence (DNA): TGTGCCAGCAGCGTAGAGGGGACAGCTAACTATGGCTACACCTTC.

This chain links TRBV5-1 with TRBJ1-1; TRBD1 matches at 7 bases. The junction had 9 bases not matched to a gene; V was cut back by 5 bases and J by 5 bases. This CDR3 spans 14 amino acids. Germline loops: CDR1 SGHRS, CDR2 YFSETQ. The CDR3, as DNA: TGCGCCAGCAGGTCCGGACAGGTGGGGACTGAAGCTTTCTTT. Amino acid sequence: CASRSGQVGTEAFF.

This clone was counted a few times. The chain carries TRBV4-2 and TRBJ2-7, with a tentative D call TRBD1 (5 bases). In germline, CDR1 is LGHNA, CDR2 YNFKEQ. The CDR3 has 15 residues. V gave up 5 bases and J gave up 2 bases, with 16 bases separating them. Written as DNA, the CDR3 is TGTGCCAGCAGCGCAGTCGGAGACAGAGCCTACGAGCAGTACTTC. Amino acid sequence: CASSAVGDRAYEQYF.

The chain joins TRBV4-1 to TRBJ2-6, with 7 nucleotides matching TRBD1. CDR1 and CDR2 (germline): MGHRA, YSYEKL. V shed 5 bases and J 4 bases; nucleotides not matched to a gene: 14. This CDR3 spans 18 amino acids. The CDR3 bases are TGCGCCAGCAGCGCACTAGGGGGCGCCCCGAGAGGGGCCAACGTCCTGACTTTC. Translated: CASSALGGAPRGANVLTF.

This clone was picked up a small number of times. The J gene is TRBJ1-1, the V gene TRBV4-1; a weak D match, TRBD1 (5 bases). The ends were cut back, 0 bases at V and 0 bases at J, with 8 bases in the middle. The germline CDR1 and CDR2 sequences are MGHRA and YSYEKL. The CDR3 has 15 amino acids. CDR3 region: CASSQDRGMNTEAFF. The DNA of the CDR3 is TGCGCCAGCAGCCAAGACCGGGGGATGAACACTGAAGCTTTCTTT.

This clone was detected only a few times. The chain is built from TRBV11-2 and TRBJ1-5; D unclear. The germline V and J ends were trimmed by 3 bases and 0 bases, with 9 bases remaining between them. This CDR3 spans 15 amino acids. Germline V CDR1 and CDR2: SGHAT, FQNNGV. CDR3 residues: CASSFNQNSNQPQHF. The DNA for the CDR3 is TGTGCCAGCAGCTTCAACCAGAATAGCAATCAGCCCCAGCATTTT. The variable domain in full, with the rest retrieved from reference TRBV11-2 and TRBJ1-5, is EAGVAQSPRYKIIEKRQSVAFWCNPISGHATLYWYQQILGQGPKLLIQFQNNGVVDDSQLPKDRFSAERLKGVDSTLKIQPAKLEDSAVYLCASSFNQNSNQPQHFGDGTRLSIL.

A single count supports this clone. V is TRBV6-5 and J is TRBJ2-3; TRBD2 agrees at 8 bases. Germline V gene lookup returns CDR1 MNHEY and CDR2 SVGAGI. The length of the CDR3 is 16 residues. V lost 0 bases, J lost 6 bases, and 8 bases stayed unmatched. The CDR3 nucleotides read TGTGCCAGCAGTTACTCGAAGGTCGGGGGGGGCGATACGCAGTATTTT. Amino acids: CASSYSKVGGGDTQYF.

CDR3 sequence (DNA): TGTGCCAGCAGCTTAAGTCGGGACAGGGGAACAGATACGCAGTATTTT. Its protein is CASSLSRDRGTDTQYF. V and J are TRBV7-3 and TRBJ2-3, with 10 bases matching TRBD1. This CDR3 is 16 amino acids long. The V and J ends lost 1 base and 3 bases, in that order; junction bases with no gene match: 4. Germline assignment: CDR1 SGHTA and CDR2 FQGTGA.

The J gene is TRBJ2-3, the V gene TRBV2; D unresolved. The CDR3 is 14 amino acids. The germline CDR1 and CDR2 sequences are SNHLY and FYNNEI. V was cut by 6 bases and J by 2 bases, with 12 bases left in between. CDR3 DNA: TGTGCCAGCAGAGCTCAAGTTGCCACAGATACGCAGTATTTT. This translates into CASRAQVATDTQYF.

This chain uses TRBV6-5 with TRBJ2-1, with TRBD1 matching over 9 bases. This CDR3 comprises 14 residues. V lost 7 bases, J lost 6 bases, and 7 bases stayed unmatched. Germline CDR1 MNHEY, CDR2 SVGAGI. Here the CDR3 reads CASTRQGDANEQFF. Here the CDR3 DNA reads TGTGCCAGCACAAGACAGGGGGACGCCAATGAGCAGTTCTTC.

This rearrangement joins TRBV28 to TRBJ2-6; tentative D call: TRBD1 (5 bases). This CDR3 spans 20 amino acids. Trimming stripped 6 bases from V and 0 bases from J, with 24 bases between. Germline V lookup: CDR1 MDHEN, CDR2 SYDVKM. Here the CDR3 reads CASRIRAGRAHISGANVLTF. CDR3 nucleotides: TGTGCCAGCAGAATTAGGGCTGGCAGGGCACATATCTCTGGGGCCAACGTCCTGACTTTC.

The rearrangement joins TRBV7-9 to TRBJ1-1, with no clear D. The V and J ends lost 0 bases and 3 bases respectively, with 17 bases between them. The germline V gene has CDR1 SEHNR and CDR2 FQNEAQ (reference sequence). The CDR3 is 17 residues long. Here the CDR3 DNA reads TGTGCCAGCAGCTTAGCGGAATTTGGAGGGTCCGACACTGAAGCTTTCTTT. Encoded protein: CASSLAEFGGSDTEAFF. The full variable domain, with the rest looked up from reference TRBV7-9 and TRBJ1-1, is DTGVSQNPRHKITKRGQNVTFRCDPISEHNRLYWYRQTLGQGPEFLTYFQNEAQLEKSRLLSDRFSAERPKGSFSTLEIQRTEQGDSAMYLCASSLAEFGGSDTEAFFGQGTRLTVV.

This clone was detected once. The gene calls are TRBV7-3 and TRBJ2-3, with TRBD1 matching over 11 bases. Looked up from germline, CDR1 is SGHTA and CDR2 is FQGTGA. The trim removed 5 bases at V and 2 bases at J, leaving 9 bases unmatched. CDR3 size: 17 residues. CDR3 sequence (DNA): TGTGCCAGCAGCCCCCGGACAGGGGGCTTTTCCACAGATACGCAGTATTTT. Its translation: CASSPRTGGFSTDTQYF.